This T cell receptor (beta chain) derives from a study of cytomegalovirus exposure and HLA in healthy donors. Study-wide findings and caveats: Follow-up analysis seemed to connect common viral pathogens with several of the most significant clusters identified. Some highly shared sequence variants likely arose as a pipeline artifact.

The CDR3 is 16 amino acids. Germline V gene data show CDR1 as LNHDA and CDR2 as SQIVND (reference sequence). After removal of 3 bases from V and 2 bases from J, the junction contained 4 bases not matched to a gene. Donors had nominal health at sampling but likely had unrecorded immune exposures. PCR primers comprised 60 Vbeta and 13 Jbeta primers. Sequencing used immunoSEQ multiplex PCR; TCRdb keeps in-frame clones, though not all of them. Here the sample spans about 93,000 clones, 78% being singletons. Concerning this clone: The antigen is undetermined.

The chain uses TRBV19 and TRBJ2-3, with 11 bases that match TRBD2. Sequencing was carried out using PBMCs. The source is a woman aged 40-49 years in good health and CMV-seronegative. CDR3 nucleotide sequence: TGTGCCAGTAGTATGGGACTAGCGGTACTCACAGATACGCAGTATTTT. It specifies CASSMGLAVLTDTQYF.